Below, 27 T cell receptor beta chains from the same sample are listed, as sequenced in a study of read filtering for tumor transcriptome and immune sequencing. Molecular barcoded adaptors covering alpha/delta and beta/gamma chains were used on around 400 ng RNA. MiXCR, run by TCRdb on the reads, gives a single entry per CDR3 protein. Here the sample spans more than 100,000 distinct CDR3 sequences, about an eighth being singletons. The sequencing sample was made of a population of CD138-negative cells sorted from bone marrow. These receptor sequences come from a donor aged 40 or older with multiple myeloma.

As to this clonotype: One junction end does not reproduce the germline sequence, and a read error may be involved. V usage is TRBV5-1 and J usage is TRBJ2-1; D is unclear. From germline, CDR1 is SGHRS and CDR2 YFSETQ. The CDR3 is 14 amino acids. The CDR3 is CASSLGSPYNEQFF. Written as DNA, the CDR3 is TGCGCCAGCAGTTTGGGGTCCCCGTACAATGAGCAGTTCTTC.

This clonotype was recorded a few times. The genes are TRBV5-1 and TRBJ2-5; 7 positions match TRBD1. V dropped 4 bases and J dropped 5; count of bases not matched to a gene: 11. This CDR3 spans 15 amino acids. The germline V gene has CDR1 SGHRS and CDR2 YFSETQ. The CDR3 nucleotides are TGCGCCAGCAGCCCGTGGGACAGTTTAACGGAGACCCAGTACTTC. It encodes CASSPWDSLTETQYF. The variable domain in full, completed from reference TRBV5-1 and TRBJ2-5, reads KAGVTQTPRYLIKTRGQQVTLSCSPISGHRSVSWYQQTPGQGLQFLFEYFSETQRNKGNFPGRFSGRQFSNSRSEMNVSTLELGDSALYLCASSPWDSLTETQYFGPGTRLLVL.

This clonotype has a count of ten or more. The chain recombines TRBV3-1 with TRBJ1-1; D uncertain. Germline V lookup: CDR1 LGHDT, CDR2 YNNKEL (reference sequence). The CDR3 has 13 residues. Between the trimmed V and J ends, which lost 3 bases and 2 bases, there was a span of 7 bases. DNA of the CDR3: TGTGCCAGCAGCCACAATTCAAACACTGAAGCTTTCTTT. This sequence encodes CASSHNSNTEAFF.

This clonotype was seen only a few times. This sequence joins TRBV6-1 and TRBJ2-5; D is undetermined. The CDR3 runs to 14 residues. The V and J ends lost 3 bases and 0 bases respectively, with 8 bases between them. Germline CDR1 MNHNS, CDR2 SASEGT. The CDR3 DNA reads TGTGCCAGCAGTGACGGGCCGAACCAAGAGACCCAGTACTTC. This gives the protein CASSDGPNQETQYF.

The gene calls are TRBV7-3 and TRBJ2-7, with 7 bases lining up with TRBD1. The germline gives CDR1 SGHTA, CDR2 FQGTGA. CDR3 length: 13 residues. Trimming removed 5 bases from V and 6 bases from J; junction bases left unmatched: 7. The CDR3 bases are TGTGCCAGCAGCGCCGGGGCAGGGGGCGAGCAGTACTTC. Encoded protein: CASSAGAGGEQYF.

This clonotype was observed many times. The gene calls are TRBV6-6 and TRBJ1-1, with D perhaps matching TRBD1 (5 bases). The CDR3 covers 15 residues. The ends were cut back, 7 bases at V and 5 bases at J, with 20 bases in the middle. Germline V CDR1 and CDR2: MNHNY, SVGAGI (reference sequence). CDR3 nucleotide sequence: TGTGCCAGCACCCCGACTTCAGGGTTGGAGACTGAAGCTTTCTTT. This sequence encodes CASTPTSGLETEAFF.

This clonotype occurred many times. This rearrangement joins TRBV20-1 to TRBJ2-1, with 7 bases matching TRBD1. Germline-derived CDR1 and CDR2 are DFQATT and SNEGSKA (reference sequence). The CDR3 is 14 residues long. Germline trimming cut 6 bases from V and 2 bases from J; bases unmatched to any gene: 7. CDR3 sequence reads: CSALRDRTYNEQFF. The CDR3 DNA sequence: TGCAGTGCCTTAAGGGACAGAACCTACAATGAGCAGTTCTTC.

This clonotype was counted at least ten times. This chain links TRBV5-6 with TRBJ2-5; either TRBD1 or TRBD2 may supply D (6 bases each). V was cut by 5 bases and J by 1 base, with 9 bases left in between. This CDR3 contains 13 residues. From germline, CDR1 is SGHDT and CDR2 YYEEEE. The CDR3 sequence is CASRRGAQETQYF. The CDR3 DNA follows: TGTGCCAGCAGGAGGGGGGCCCAAGAGACCCAGTACTTC.

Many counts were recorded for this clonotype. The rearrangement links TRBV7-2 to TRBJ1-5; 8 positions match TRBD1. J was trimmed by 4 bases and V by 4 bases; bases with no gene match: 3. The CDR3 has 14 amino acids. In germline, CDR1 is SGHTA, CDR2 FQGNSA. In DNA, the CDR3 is TGTGCCAGCAGCTCTCAGGGGGCGAATCAGCCCCAGCATTTT. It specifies CASSSQGANQPQHF.

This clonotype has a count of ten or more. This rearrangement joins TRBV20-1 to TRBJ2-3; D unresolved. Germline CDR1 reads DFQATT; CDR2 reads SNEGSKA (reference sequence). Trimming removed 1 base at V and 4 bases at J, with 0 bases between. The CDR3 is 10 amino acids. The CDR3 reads CSARADTQYF. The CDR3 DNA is TGCAGTGCTAGAGCAGATACGCAGTATTTT.

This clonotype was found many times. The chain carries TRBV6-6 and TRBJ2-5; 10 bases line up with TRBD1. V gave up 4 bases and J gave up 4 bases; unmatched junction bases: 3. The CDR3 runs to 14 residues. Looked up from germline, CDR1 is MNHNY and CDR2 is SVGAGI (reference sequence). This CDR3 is CASSSTGGGETQYF. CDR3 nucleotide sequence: TGTGCCAGCAGTTCGACAGGGGGCGGAGAGACCCAGTACTTC.

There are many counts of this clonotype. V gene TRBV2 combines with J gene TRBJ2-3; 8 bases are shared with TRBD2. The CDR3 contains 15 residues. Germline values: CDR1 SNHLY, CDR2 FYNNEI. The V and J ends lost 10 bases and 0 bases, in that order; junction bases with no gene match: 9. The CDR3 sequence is CAITSRGGSTDTQYF. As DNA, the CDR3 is TGTGCCATCACCTCCCGGGGGGGAAGCACAGATACGCAGTATTTT.

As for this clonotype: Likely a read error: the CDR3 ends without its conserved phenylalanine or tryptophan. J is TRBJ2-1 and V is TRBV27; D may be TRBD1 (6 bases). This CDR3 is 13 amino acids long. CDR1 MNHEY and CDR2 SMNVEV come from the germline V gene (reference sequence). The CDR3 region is CAGRKDSAQGQFS. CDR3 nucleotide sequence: TGTGCCGGCAGAAAGGACAGCGCCCAAGGGCAGTTCTCC.

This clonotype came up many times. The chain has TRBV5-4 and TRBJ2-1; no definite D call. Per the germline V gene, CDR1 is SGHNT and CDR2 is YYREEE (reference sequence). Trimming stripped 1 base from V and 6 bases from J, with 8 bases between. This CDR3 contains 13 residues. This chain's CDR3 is CASSLTPSNEQFF. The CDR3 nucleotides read TGTGCCAGCAGCTTGACGCCCTCCAATGAGCAGTTCTTC.

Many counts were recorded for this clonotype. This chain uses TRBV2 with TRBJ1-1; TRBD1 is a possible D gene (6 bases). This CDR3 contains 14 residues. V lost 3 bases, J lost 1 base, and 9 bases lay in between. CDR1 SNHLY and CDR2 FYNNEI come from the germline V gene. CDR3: CASSEKGGNTEAFF. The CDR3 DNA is TGTGCCAGCAGTGAGAAAGGGGGGAACACTGAAGCTTTCTTT.

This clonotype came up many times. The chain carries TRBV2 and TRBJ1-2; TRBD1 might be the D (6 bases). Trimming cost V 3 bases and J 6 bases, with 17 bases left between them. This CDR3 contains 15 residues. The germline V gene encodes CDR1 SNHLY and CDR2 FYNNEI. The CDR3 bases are TGTGCCAGCAGTGATTGGGGGCTGGTTCCCGATGGCTACACCTTC. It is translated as CASSDWGLVPDGYTF.

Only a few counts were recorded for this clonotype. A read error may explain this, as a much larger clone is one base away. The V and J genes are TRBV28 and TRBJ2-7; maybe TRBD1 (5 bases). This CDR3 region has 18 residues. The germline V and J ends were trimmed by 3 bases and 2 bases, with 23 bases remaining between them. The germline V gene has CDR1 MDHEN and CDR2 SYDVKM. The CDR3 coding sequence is TGTGCCAGCAGTTTGACCTGGGCAGGGCCCAACAGCCCCTACGAGCAGTACTTC. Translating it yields CASSLTWAGPNSPYEQYF.

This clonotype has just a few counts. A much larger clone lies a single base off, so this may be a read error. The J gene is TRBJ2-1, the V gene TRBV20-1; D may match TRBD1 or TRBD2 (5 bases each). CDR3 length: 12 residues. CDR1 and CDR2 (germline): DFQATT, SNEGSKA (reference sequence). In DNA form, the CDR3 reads TGCGGTGCTAGAGAGGGACCGGCCAAGCAGTTCTTC. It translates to CGAREGPAKQFF.

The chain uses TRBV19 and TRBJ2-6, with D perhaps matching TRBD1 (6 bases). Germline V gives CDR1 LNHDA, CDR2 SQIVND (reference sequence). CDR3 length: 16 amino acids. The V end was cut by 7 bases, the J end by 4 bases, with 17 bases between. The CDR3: CASTSTGSGGANVLTF. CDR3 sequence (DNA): TGTGCCAGTACTAGCACAGGGTCGGGCGGGGCCAACGTCCTGACTTTC.

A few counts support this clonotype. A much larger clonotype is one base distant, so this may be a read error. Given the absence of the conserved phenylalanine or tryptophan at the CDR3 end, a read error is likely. The CDR3 region is CASSPGGGEETQYS. CDR3 DNA sequence: TGTGCCAGCAGCCCAGGCGGAGGGGAAGAGACCCAGTACTCC. The chain links TRBV3-1 to TRBJ2-5; D is possibly TRBD2 (6 bases). Trimming removed 4 bases from V and 3 bases from J, with 12 bases in between. The CDR3 spans 14 residues. CDR1 and CDR2 (germline): LGHDT, YNNKEL (reference sequence).

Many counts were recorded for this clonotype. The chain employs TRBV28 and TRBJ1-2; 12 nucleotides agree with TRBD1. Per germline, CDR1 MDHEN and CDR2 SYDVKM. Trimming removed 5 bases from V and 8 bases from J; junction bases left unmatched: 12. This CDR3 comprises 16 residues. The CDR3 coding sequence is TGTGCCAGCAGTGTCACCGGGACAGGGGGCCGATCGGGCTACACCTTC. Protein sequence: CASSVTGTGGRSGYTF.

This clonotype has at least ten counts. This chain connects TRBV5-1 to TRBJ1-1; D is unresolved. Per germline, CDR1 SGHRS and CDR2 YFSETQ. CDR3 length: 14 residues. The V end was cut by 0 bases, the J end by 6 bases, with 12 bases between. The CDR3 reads CASSLDRGRAEAFF. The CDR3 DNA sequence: TGCGCCAGCAGCTTGGACCGGGGAAGGGCTGAAGCTTTCTTT.

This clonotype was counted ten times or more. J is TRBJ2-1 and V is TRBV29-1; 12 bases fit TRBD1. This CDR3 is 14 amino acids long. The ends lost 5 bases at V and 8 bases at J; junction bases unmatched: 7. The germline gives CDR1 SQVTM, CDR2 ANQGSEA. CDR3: CSVTTGTGGYEQFF. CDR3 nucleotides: TGCAGCGTTACTACCGGGACAGGGGGCTATGAGCAGTTCTTC.

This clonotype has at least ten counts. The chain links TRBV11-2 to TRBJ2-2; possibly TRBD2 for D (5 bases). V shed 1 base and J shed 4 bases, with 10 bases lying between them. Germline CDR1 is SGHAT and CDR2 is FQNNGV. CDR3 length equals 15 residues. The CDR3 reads CASSLGTQPTGELFF. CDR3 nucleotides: TGTGCCAGCAGCTTAGGGACTCAACCCACCGGGGAGCTGTTTTTT.

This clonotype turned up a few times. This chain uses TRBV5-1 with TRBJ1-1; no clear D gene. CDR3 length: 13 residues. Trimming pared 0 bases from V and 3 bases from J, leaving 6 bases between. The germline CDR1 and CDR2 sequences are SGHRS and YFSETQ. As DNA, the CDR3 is TGCGCCAGCAGCTTGGGGACGGACACTGAAGCTTTCTTT. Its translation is CASSLGTDTEAFF.

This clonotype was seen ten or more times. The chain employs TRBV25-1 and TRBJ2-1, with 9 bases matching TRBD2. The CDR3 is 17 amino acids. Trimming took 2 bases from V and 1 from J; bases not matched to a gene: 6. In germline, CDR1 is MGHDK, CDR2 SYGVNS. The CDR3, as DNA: TGTGCCAGCAGTGAAGTTAGCGCGGGAGGGTCCTACAATGAGCAGTTCTTC. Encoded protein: CASSEVSAGGSYNEQFF. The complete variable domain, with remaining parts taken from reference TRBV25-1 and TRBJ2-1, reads EADIYQTPRYLVIGTGKKITLECSQTMGHDKMYWYQQDPGMELHLIHYSYGVNSTEKGDLSSESTVSRIRTEHFPLTLESARPSHTSQYLCASSEVSAGGSYNEQFFGPGTRLTVL.

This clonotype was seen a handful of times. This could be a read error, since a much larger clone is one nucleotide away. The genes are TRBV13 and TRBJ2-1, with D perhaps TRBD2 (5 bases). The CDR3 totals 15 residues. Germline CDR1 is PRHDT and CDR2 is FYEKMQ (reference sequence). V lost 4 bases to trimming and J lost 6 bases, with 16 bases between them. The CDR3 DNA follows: TGTGCCAGCAGCTCCCCGCGAGCGGAGTTCAATGAGCAGTTCTTC. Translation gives CASSSPRAEFNEQFF.